The 13 T cell receptor beta chains below all came from one sample that was sequenced in a study of T cells in Graves' hyperthyroidism and ophthalmopathy. Amplification targeted TCR beta CDR3 regions from RNA transcripts. First-round RT-PCR with HTBI primers amplified the TCR CDR3 region. TCRdb analysed the multiplex PCR reads with MiXCR anew, one entry per CDR3 protein. The sample holds around 600,000 distinct CDR3 sequences; roughly 15% are singletons and the top ten take around 13%. The sequenced material came from blood. The receptor source for this set is a woman aged 45-65 years with Graves' ophthalmopathy.

This clonotype was recorded at least ten times. The chain employs TRBV12-3 or TRBV12-4 and TRBJ1-2; D gene unclear. The V end was cut by 4 bases, the J end by 1 base, with 13 bases between. The CDR3 is made up of 15 amino acids. This CDR3 is CASSSSPTGNYGYTF. The CDR3 nucleotides are TGTGCCAGCAGTTCCTCACCGACGGGTAACTATGGCTACACCTTC.

The rearrangement links TRBV6-1 to TRBJ1-1; D remains unclear. CDR1 is MNHNS and CDR2 is SASEGT in the germline V gene. Trimming shortened V by 8 bases and J by 5 bases, and 15 bases separated the two germline ends. This CDR3 is 13 amino acids long. The CDR3: CASCRGYGTEAFF. For the CDR3, the DNA is TGTGCCAGCTGTAGAGGGTATGGGACTGAAGCTTTCTTT.

In its sample, this clonotype was seen many times. The chain carries TRBV18 and TRBJ2-2; D is possibly TRBD2 (6 bases). Trimming pared 6 bases from V and 6 bases from J, leaving 8 bases between. CDR1 is KGHSH and CDR2 is LQKENI in the germline V gene. This CDR3 contains 12 residues. The CDR3: CASSPSAGELFF. Here the CDR3 DNA reads TGTGCCAGCTCCCCTAGCGCCGGGGAGCTGTTTTTT.

This clonotype was counted at least ten times. The V gene is TRBV15, the J gene TRBJ1-1; no clear D. Germline lookup yields CDR1 LNHNV and CDR2 YYDKDF (reference sequence). The CDR3 is made up of 15 amino acids. The V and J ends lost 1 base and 5 bases respectively, with 14 bases between them. CDR3 residues: CATSRGARAATEAFF. The DNA for the CDR3 is TGTGCCACCAGCAGAGGGGCTAGGGCCGCAACTGAAGCTTTCTTT.

This clonotype was seen a handful of times. The chain recombines TRBV19 with TRBJ2-1; 8 nucleotides line up with TRBD2. Germline V lookup: CDR1 LNHDA, CDR2 SQIVND (reference sequence). CDR3 size: 13 residues. The trim removed 5 bases at V and 4 bases at J, leaving 1 base unmatched. CDR3 DNA sequence: TGTGCCAGTAGTTCTAGCGGGTACAATGAGCAGTTCTTC. This codes for CASSSSGYNEQFF.

This clonotype was seen repeatedly, ten times or more. V usage is TRBV12-3 or TRBV12-4 and J usage is TRBJ2-1, with TRBD2 matching over 11 bases. The CDR3 loop spans 21 amino acids. The V segment lost 5 bases and the J segment 7 bases; nucleotides outside the gene matches: 25. CDR3 nucleotides: TGTGCCAGCAGTCCCCCTAGGGGGGTAGCGGGAGGGGGCGGTTTTCTAAATGAGCAGTTCTTC. It specifies CASSPPRGVAGGGGFLNEQFF.

V gene TRBV6-2 or TRBV6-3 combines with J gene TRBJ1-3; 8 nucleotides agree with TRBD1. The germline gives CDR1 MNHEY, CDR2 SVGEGT. The length of the CDR3 is 15 residues. The V and J ends lost 6 bases and 4 bases, in that order; junction bases with no gene match: 8. The DNA of the CDR3 is TGTGCCAGCAGCGAGGACAGGGTCTCAGGAAACACCATATATTTT. It specifies CASSEDRVSGNTIYF.

This clonotype has just a few counts. The chain is built from TRBV28 and TRBJ1-6; no clear D gene. This CDR3 has 12 amino acids. Trimming removed 7 bases from V and 10 bases from J, with 11 bases in between. Germline CDR1 reads MDHEN; CDR2 reads SYDVKM. The CDR3: CASTNTFSPLHF. In DNA form, the CDR3 reads TGTGCCAGCACCAACACGTTCTCACCCCTCCACTTT.

This rearrangement joins TRBV19 to TRBJ1-2; the match to TRBD1 covers 8 bases. V dropped 5 bases and J dropped 4; count of bases not matched to a gene: 3. Germline values: CDR1 LNHDA, CDR2 SQIVND (reference sequence). This CDR3 comprises 13 residues. The CDR3 protein is CASSRQGIYGYTF. In DNA, the CDR3 is TGTGCCAGTAGTCGACAGGGGATCTATGGCTACACCTTC.

In its sample, this clonotype was seen a few times. The V gene is TRBV4-3, the J gene TRBJ2-3; the D gene is possibly TRBD2 (5 bases). The CDR3 contains 16 residues. Trimming pared 1 base from V and 4 bases from J, leaving 15 bases between. The germline V gene encodes CDR1 LGHNA and CDR2 YSLEER. CDR3 in amino acids: CASSQGRGLSADTQYF. CDR3 nucleotides: TGCGCCAGCAGCCAAGGGCGCGGGCTCAGTGCAGATACGCAGTATTTT.

V usage is TRBV20-1 and J usage is TRBJ1-1; 8 bases line up with TRBD1. This CDR3 spans 16 amino acids. V dropped 5 bases and J dropped 0; count of bases not matched to a gene: 11. CDR1 and CDR2 (germline): DFQATT, SNEGSKA (reference sequence). CDR3 nucleotide sequence: TGCAGTGCTCAAGCCAGGGGGCGAAGTTTGAACACTGAAGCTTTCTTT. Its protein product is CSAQARGRSLNTEAFF.

This clonotype was counted between two and nine times. The J gene is TRBJ1-6, the V gene TRBV14; no clear D gene. Trimming left V 1 base short and J 9 bases short, with 4 bases between. Germline V gene data show CDR1 as SGHDN and CDR2 as FVKESK. This CDR3 is built from 12 residues. The CDR3 loop is CASSQGFSPLHF. CDR3 bases: TGTGCCAGCAGCCAAGGATTTTCACCCCTCCACTTT.

The sample holds many counts of this clonotype. The genes are TRBV29-1 and TRBJ1-1; 8 nucleotides align to TRBD1. The CDR3 has 15 residues. V was clipped by 6 bases and J by 2 bases; unmatched bases: 11. From germline, CDR1 is SQVTM and CDR2 ANQGSEA. CDR3: CSVILTGGHNTEAFF. CDR3 in DNA: TGCAGCGTAATCTTAACAGGGGGGCACAACACTGAAGCTTTCTTT.